A selection of T cell receptor beta chains follows, all from one sample in a study of CD8+ T cells in alopecia areata. The repertoire was sequenced with immunoSEQ multiplex PCR; TCRdb's copy has only in-frame clones and lacks some. The profile shows 200,000 to 250,000 clones, about 53% of them singletons. Material: CD4+ T cells sorted from blood, obtained at week 0. The receptors were sampled from a human donor with alopecia areata. CDR3s include the opening cysteine and the closing phenylalanine or tryptophan. A D gene is named only where the DNA matches it firmly. A clone size is listed for some rows: how often the clone was seen (once, few, many), or a class if it is expanded.

TRBJ2-2 | TRBD1 | TRBV29-1 | . | TGCAGCGCCTGGGACAGGGTAACCGGGGAGCTGTTTTTT | CSAWDRVTGELFF
TRBJ2-1 | TRBD2 | TRBV6-6 | . | TGTGCCAGCAACGAGATGGCGGGAGGGTACAATGAGCAGTTCTTC | CASNEMAGGYNEQFF
TRBJ2-7 | . | TRBV29-1 | few | TGCAGCGTTGTGCGGGGCTACGAGCAGTACTTC | CSVVRGYEQYF
TRBJ1-5 | TRBD1 | TRBV6-5 | . | TGTGCCAGCAGTTACGGACAGGGGAGCAATCAGCCCCAGCATTTT | CASSYGQGSNQPQHF
TRBJ1-6 | . | TRBV18 | . | TGTGCCAGCTCCCCCGATCGGGATTCACCCCTCCACTTT | CASSPDRDSPLHF
TRBJ2-6 | . | TRBV4-1 | . | TGCGCCAGCAGCCAACTACAGCTTTCAATCTCTGGGGCCAACGTCCTGACTTTC | CASSQLQLSISGANVLTF
TRBJ1-5 | TRBD1 | TRBV2 | . | TGTGCCAGCAGCGGGACAGGGGGAATTCAGCCCCAGCATTTT | CASSGTGGIQPQHF
TRBJ2-1 | TRBD2 | TRBV10-3 | few | TGTGCCAGCGGGACTAGCAATGAGCAGTTCTTC | CASGTSNEQFF
TRBJ2-1 | TRBD2 | TRBV30 | . | TGTGCCTGGAGTGTACCGGTCGGGTCCTCGGCGGGGGGTGAGCAGTTCTTC | CAWSVPVGSSAGGEQFF
TRBJ2-7 | TRBD1 | TRBV6-5 | . | TGTGCCGCTGGCCTTACCGGGACAGGATCCTACGAGCAGTACTTC | CAAGLTGTGSYEQYF
TRBJ2-7 | TRBD1 | TRBV6-5 | . | TGTGCCAGCGGCCGGGACAGGGACCACGAGCAGTACTTC | CASGRDRDHEQYF
TRBJ2-5 | . | TRBV14 | . | TGTGCCAGCAGCCAAGAATTTAGTTGGGCAACGGAGACCCAGTACTTC | CASSQEFSWATETQYF
TRBJ2-3 | . | TRBV4-1 | medium-sized | TGCGCCAGCAGCTACAGCGGGTCCTCCACAGATACGCAGTATTTT | CASSYSGSSTDTQYF
TRBJ1-5 | . | TRBV5-1 | . | TGCGCCAGCAGCTTGGGAGGCGGGTCCGGCAATCAGCCCCAGCATTTT | CASSLGGGSGNQPQHF
TRBJ1-1 | . | TRBV29-1 | . | TGCAGCGTTGAAGCAGGCCCGAACACTGAAGCTTTCTTT | CSVEAGPNTEAFF
TRBJ2-3 | TRBD2 | TRBV4-1 | few | TGCGCCAGCAGCCATGGAGGTAGCGGGAGGAGCACAGATACGCAGTATTTT | CASSHGGSGRSTDTQYF
TRBJ1-2 | TRBD1 | TRBV30 | . | TGTGCCTGGCGAGGACAGGGGAACTATGGCTACACCTTC | CAWRGQGNYGYTF
TRBJ1-3 | TRBD1 | TRBV30 | . | TGTGCCTGGACAATTGGGACAGGGACTGGAAACACCATATATTTT | CAWTIGTGTGNTIYF
TRBJ1-2 | . | TRBV6-5 | . | TGTGCCAGCAGTTACCGGGGCGGAAGAGACTATGGCTACACCTTC | CASSYRGGRDYGYTF
TRBJ1-2 | TRBD1 | TRBV5-6 | . | TGTGCCAGCAGGTTGAGAGGGGGCCATGGCTACACCTTC | CASRLRGGHGYTF
TRBJ1-5 | . | TRBV15 | few | TGTGCCACCGGGGGCAGCCGGTCTGGGAGCAATCAGCCCCAGCATTTT | CATGGSRSGSNQPQHF
TRBJ1-2 | TRBD1 | TRBV18 | . | TGTGCCAGCTCACCGGCGGACAGGTCGGCTGGCTACACCTTC | CASSPADRSAGYTF
TRBJ2-3 | . | TRBV10-3 | few | TGTGCCATCAAGAGGGAGAGAGATACGCAGTATTTT | CAIKRERDTQYF
TRBJ2-3 | . | TRBV18 | once | TGTGCCAGCTCACCGTACCCAGATACGCAGTATTTT | CASSPYPDTQYF
TRBJ2-2 | . | TRBV29-1 | . | TGCAGCGCAAAGGCCGGGGGCGAAGGGGAGCTGTTTTTT | CSAKAGGEGELFF
TRBJ1-1 | . | TRBV7-3 | . | TGTGCCAGCAGCCTAGACAGAAACACTGAAGCTTTCTTT | CASSLDRNTEAFF
TRBJ2-5 | TRBD1 | TRBV18 | . | TGTGCCAGCTCTCCGGGACAGGGGACGTTGGAGACCCAGTACTTC | CASSPGQGTLETQYF
TRBJ2-5 | . | TRBV29-1 | . | TGCAGCGCCACTAAACCACAAGAGACCCAGTACTTC | CSATKPQETQYF